The clone carrying this T cell receptor beta chain turned up a few times. The antigen is unknown. Just one base apart from a much larger clone, this may be a read error. PCR was performed a second time for 7 to 11 cycles using a sample-barcoded 5' primer and a J-beta primer mix. Each CDR3 protein is one row after TCRdb ran MiXCR on the 5' RACE reads. The sample shows approximately 810,000 distinct CDR3 sequences, 29% of them seen only once. This sample stems from a study of blood T cells in healthy people across ages. Findings and caveats of the study: PBMCs went unsorted, and a conclusive naive versus antigen-experienced comparison was therefore prevented.

This clonotype was obtained from a woman of 80 years or more in good health. Sequenced: blood.

The CDR3 region is CARMVIQGVDIQYF. DNA of the CDR3: TGTGCCAGGATGGTGATACAGGGGGTGGACATTCAGTACTTC. The rearrangement links TRBV7-9 to TRBJ2-4, with 8 bases lining up with TRBD1. The CDR3 is 14 amino acids. Unmatched junction bases numbered 12, after V lost 9 bases and J lost 8 bases. Germline values: CDR1 SEHNR, CDR2 FQNEAQ (reference sequence).